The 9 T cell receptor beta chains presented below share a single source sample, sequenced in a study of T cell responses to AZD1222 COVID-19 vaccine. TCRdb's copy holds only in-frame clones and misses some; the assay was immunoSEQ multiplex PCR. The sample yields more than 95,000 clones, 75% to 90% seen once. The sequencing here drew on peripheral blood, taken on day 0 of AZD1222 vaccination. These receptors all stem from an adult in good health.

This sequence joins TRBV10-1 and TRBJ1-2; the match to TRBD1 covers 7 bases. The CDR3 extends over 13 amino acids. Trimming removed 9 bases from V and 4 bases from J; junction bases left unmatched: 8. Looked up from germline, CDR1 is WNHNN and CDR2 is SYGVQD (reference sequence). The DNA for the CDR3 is TGCGCCAGTGAAACAGGGGATGGCTATGGCTACACCTTC. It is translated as CASETGDGYGYTF.

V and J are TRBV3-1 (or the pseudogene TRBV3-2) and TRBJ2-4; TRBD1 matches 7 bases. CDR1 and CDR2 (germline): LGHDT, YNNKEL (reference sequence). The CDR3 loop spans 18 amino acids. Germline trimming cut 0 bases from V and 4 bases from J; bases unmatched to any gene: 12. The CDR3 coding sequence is TGTGCCAGCAGCCAAGACAGATCCCAGGGACAGCTAAAAAACATTCAGTACTTC. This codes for CASSQDRSQGQLKNIQYF.

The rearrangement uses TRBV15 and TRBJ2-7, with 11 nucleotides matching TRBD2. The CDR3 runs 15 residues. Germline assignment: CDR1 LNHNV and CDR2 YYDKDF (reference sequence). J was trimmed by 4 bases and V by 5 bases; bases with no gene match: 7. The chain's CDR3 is CATSAPGLAAYEQYF. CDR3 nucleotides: TGTGCCACCAGCGCTCCGGGACTAGCGGCTTACGAGCAGTACTTC.

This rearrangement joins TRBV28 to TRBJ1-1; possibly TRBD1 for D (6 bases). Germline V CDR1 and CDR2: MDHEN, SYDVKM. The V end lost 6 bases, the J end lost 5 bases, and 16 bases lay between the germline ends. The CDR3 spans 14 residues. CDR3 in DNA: TGTGCCAGCAGACAACAGGGTTCGGTGACTGAAGCTTTCTTT. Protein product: CASRQQGSVTEAFF.

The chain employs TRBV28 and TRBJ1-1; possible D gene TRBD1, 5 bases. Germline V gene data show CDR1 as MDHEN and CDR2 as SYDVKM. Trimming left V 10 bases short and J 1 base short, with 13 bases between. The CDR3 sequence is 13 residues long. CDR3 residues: CATGGYRNTEAFF. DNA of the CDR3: TGTGCCACCGGGGGGTATAGGAACACTGAAGCTTTCTTT. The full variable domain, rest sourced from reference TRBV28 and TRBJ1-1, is DVKVTQSSRYLVKRTGEKVFLECVQDMDHENMFWYRQDPGLGLRLIYFSYDVKMKEKGDIPEGYSVSREKKERFSLILESASTNQTSMYLCATGGYRNTEAFFGQGTRLTVV.

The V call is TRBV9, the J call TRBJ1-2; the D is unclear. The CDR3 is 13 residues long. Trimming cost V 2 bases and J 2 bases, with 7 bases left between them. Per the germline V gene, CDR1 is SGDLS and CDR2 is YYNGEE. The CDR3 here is CASSVAQNYGYTF. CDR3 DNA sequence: TGTGCCAGCAGCGTCGCCCAAAACTATGGCTACACCTTC.

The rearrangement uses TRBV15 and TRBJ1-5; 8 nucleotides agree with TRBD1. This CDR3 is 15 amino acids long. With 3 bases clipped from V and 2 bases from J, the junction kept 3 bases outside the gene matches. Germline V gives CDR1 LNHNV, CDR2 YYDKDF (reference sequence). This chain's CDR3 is CATSSDRGGNQPQHF. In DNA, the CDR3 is TGTGCCACCAGCAGTGACAGGGGCGGCAATCAGCCCCAGCATTTT.

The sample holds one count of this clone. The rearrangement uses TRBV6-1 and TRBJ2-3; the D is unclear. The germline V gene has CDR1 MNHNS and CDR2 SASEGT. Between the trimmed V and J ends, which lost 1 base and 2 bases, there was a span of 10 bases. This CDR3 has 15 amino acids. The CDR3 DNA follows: TGTGCCAGCAGTGAAGTACCACTCACCACAGATACGCAGTATTTT. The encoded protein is CASSEVPLTTDTQYF.

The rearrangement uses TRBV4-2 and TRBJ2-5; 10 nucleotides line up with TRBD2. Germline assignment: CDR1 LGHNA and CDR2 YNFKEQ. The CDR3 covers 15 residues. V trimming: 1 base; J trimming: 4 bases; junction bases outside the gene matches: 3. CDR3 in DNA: TGTGCCAGCAGCCAAGGCACTAGCGGGATAGAGACCCAGTACTTC. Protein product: CASSQGTSGIETQYF.